Here is one TCR beta chain with its context. Its antigen is currently unknown. The record originates from a study of beta chain features in type 1 diabetes. Overall study findings and caveats: There were fewer insertions and more deletions at the VDJ junctions of type 1 diabetes patients. Patients' naive, central memory and regulatory TCRB repertoires appeared more alike than those of healthy donors. All four CD4+ subsets of Type 1 diabetes patients contained TCRB CDR3s that were moderately but significantly shorter.

Expressed TCRB transcripts were sequenced, since all the RNA that had been isolated was reverse transcribed. Reads from naive, central memory and regulatory T cell samples averaged about 3.9 million. Sequencing used immunoSEQ multiplex PCR; TCRdb keeps in-frame clones, though not all of them. The repertoire includes 600,000 or so clones, about 14% of them detected once, and roughly 0.04% sits in the top ten. The germline V gene has CDR1 SGDLS and CDR2 YYNGEE. The CDR3 runs to 13 residues. The V end lost 0 bases, the J end lost 6 bases, and 8 bases lay between the germline ends. Blood was collected once per donor into heparin, averaging approximately 0.11 L.

Sequenced sample: naive CD4+ T cells from blood. The receptor was isolated from a man aged 18 to 29 with type 1 diabetes. The chain recombines TRBV9 with TRBJ2-3, with D unclear. CDR3 DNA sequence: TGTGCCAGCAGCGTAGAAGGGTTGGATACGCAGTATTTT. Protein: CASSVEGLDTQYF.